These 12 T cell receptor beta chains originate from one sample sequenced in a study of blood T cell repertoires in COVID-19. Method: immunoSEQ multiplex PCR; TCRdb's copy keeps in-frame clones and lacks some. The sample holds some 150,000 clones, over 85% seen once. The source material was peripheral blood. The receptors stem from a human donor in a cohort sampled during active COVID-19.

There are a few counts of this clone. The CDR3 bases are TGCGCCAGCAGCCAAGAGTCAGGGGGCCGCGAAGCTTTCTTT. It is translated as CASSQESGGREAFF. The chain is built from TRBV4-1 and TRBJ1-1; 8 bases agree with TRBD1. The junction had 5 bases not matched to a gene; V was cut back by 0 bases and J by 8 bases. CDR3 size: 14 residues. The germline gives CDR1 MGHRA, CDR2 YSYEKL.

The rearrangement uses TRBV18 and TRBJ2-1, with 10 bases matching TRBD2. The V gene end was trimmed by 1 base and the J gene end by 0 bases; junction bases not matched to a gene: 9. CDR1 is KGHSH and CDR2 is LQKENI in the germline V gene. The CDR3 is made up of 19 amino acids. The CDR3, as DNA: TGTGCCAGCTCACCACGGGCTAGCGGGGGTTCGAGCTCCTACAATGAGCAGTTCTTC. Residues: CASSPRASGGSSSYNEQFF.

The chain links TRBV30 to TRBJ2-1; 8 nucleotides agree with TRBD2. CDR1 is GTSNPN, CDR2 SVGIG, per germline (reference sequence). CDR3 length: 15 residues. V trimming: 0 bases; J trimming: 6 bases; junction bases outside the gene matches: 7. DNA of the CDR3: TGTGCCTGGAGTGTAGGACTAGCCCCCCGCAATGAGCAGTTCTTC. Its translation is CAWSVGLAPRNEQFF.

The V call is TRBV5-6, the J call TRBJ1-2; D might be TRBD1 (5 bases). CDR1 SGHDT and CDR2 YYEEEE come from the germline V gene. V lost 0 bases and J lost 8, with 14 bases in between. There are 14 residues in the CDR3. CDR3 amino acids: CASSLGGAVDGYTF. The DNA for the CDR3 is TGTGCCAGCAGCTTGGGTGGGGCAGTGGACGGCTACACCTTC.

The chain has TRBV4-1 and TRBJ1-1; D unclear. V lost 0 bases and J lost 2, with 10 bases in between. The CDR3 contains 15 residues. The germline V gene encodes CDR1 MGHRA and CDR2 YSYEKL. The DNA for the CDR3 is TGCGCCAGCAGCCAAGAGAGGGCGGAAAACACTGAAGCTTTCTTT. Encoded protein: CASSQERAENTEAFF.

The chain recombines TRBV7-8 with TRBJ1-2; 11 bases are a match to TRBD1. Germline V gene sequence: CDR1 SGHVS, CDR2 FQNEAQ. The V gene end was trimmed by 3 bases and the J gene end by 6 bases; junction bases not matched to a gene: 9. This CDR3 contains 16 residues. The CDR3 loop is CASSFTWTGGVNGYTF. For the CDR3, the DNA is TGTGCCAGCAGCTTTACCTGGACAGGGGGCGTAAATGGCTACACCTTC.

The gene calls are TRBV5-1 and TRBJ1-6; D is uncertain. The CDR3 is 14 residues long. Germline CDR1 SGHRS, CDR2 YFSETQ. The V and J ends lost 3 bases and 9 bases respectively, with 13 bases between them. The CDR3, as DNA: TGCGCCAGCAGCTCCGGGCCAAGCGGTTCACCCCTCCACTTT. Protein sequence: CASSSGPSGSPLHF.

The chain links TRBV6-2 or TRBV6-3 to TRBJ2-5, with 9 bases aligning to TRBD1. The V gene end was trimmed by 2 bases and the J gene end by 5 bases; junction bases not matched to a gene: 6. The CDR3 has 15 amino acids. Germline V lookup: CDR1 MNHEY, CDR2 SVGEGT. The DNA of the CDR3 is TGTGCCAGCAGTTACACACAGGGGGCGAGTGAGACCCAGTACTTC. It is translated as CASSYTQGASETQYF.

The chain couples TRBV7-9 to TRBJ1-1, with 7 bases aligning to TRBD1. CDR1 is SEHNR and CDR2 is FQNEAQ in the germline V gene (reference sequence). V lost 5 bases to trimming and J lost 4 bases; unmatched junction nucleotides: 7. The CDR3 runs to 14 residues. This CDR3 is CASSLLQGTTEAFF. CDR3 sequence (DNA): TGTGCCAGCAGCCTACTACAGGGGACCACTGAAGCTTTCTTT. Supplemented by reference TRBV7-9 and TRBJ1-1, the full variable domain reads DTGVSQNPRHKITKRGQNVTFRCDPISEHNRLYWYRQTLGQGPEFLTYFQNEAQLEKSRLLSDRFSAERPKGSFSTLEIQRTEQGDSAMYLCASSLLQGTTEAFFGQGTRLTVV.

The chain joins TRBV7-6 to TRBJ2-1; 7 bases are a match to TRBD1. The CDR3 covers 15 residues. The germline CDR1 and CDR2 sequences are SGHVS and FNYEAQ. The trim removed 6 bases at V and 6 bases at J, leaving 11 bases unmatched. CDR3 nucleotides: TGTGCCAGCAGTATCGGGACAGTGAGCCTCAATGAGCAGTTCTTC. It specifies CASSIGTVSLNEQFF.

This clone was picked up a small number of times. This chain joins TRBV6-5 and TRBJ1-1; no firm D call. V was shortened by 2 bases and J by 4 bases, with 11 bases between the two germline ends. Per the germline V gene, CDR1 is MNHEY and CDR2 is SVGAGI. The CDR3 is 14 amino acids. The CDR3 here is CASSYVGGITEAFF. The CDR3 coding sequence is TGTGCCAGCAGTTACGTGGGAGGGATCACTGAAGCTTTCTTT.

The chain has TRBV27 and TRBJ1-5; perhaps TRBD1 as D (6 bases). CDR3 length: 15 residues. Germline V gene data show CDR1 as MNHEY and CDR2 as SMNVEV (reference sequence). With 5 bases removed from V and 3 bases from J, the gap between germline ends came to 14 bases. The CDR3 nucleotides are TGTGCCAGCAGTCCGAGCTGGGACACCAATCAGCCCCAGCATTTT. This encodes CASSPSWDTNQPQHF.